This is a list of T cell receptor beta chains from one sample in a study of T-cell memory formation after mild COVID-19. TCRdb processed the 5' RACE reads anew with MiXCR; each CDR3 protein has one entry. This table has 250,000 to 350,000 distinct CDR3 sequences, 15% appearing once. The sequencing input was PBMCs or a T cell subset sorted from them (not recorded which). All receptors come from a man younger than 35 who had mild COVID-19 (a few samples of this study predate the infection). Cell type and time point are not known. The CDR3 runs from the conserved cysteine through the conserved F or W. The order of the fields is CDR3 DNA, CDR3 protein, clone size, J gene, D gene, V gene. The D gene is left open where the match is weak. The size of a clone is reported for some rows only, either as once, few or many, or as a class for expanded clones.

CDR3nt: TGTGCCAGCAGCCAAGAAGGTCCCGTCACCTACGAGCAGTACTTC
CDR3aa: CASSQEGPVTYEQYF
abundance: -
j_gene: TRBJ2-7
d_gene: -
v_gene: TRBV14

CDR3nt: TGTGCCAGCAGCGTAGAGACCGATTCGCGGCTTTACAATGAGCAGTTCTTC
CDR3aa: CASSVETDSRLYNEQFF
abundance: few
j_gene: TRBJ2-1
d_gene: -
v_gene: TRBV9

CDR3nt: TGTGCCAGCAGCAGGACCCTAATCTCAAACACCGGGGAGCTGTTTTTT
CDR3aa: CASSRTLISNTGELFF
abundance: few
j_gene: TRBJ2-2
d_gene: -
v_gene: TRBV7-2

CDR3nt: TGCGCCAGCAGCCCCCTGGGGACAGGGGATGAAAAACTGTTTTTT
CDR3aa: CASSPLGTGDEKLFF
abundance: many
j_gene: TRBJ1-4
d_gene: TRBD1
v_gene: TRBV5-1

CDR3nt: TGTGCCAGCAGCGACAACCGGGACAGACCCTATGGCTACACCTTC
CDR3aa: CASSDNRDRPYGYTF
abundance: many
j_gene: TRBJ1-2
d_gene: TRBD1
v_gene: TRBV9

CDR3nt: TGCGCCAGCAAGTACGGGAGCCATGAGCAGTTCTTC
CDR3aa: CASKYGSHEQFF
abundance: many
j_gene: TRBJ2-1
d_gene: -
v_gene: TRBV5-1

CDR3nt: TGCAGCGTTGGGACCCGAGGGACAGGGGATGGCTACACCTTC
CDR3aa: CSVGTRGTGDGYTF
abundance: -
j_gene: TRBJ1-2
d_gene: TRBD1
v_gene: TRBV29-1

CDR3nt: TGTGCCAGCAGCTTATCCGCGGCGGGTGAGACCCAGTACTTC
CDR3aa: CASSLSAAGETQYF
abundance: -
j_gene: TRBJ2-5
d_gene: -
v_gene: TRBV7-2

CDR3nt: TGTGCCATCAAGGAAACAGGGGATCGGCCCCAGCATTTT
CDR3aa: CAIKETGDRPQHF
abundance: few
j_gene: TRBJ1-5
d_gene: TRBD1
v_gene: TRBV10-3

CDR3nt: TGTGCCAGCAGCTCCCAGGGATTCTACGAGCAGTACTTC
CDR3aa: CASSSQGFYEQYF
abundance: few
j_gene: TRBJ2-7
d_gene: -
v_gene: TRBV7-2

CDR3nt: TGTGCCAGCAGCGCCGACTGGCCCTACAATGAGCAGTTCTTC
CDR3aa: CASSADWPYNEQFF
abundance: -
j_gene: TRBJ2-1
d_gene: -
v_gene: TRBV7-2

CDR3nt: TGTGCCAGCGCGGGGACAGGAGAAACCGGGGAGCTGTTTTTT
CDR3aa: CASAGTGETGELFF
abundance: -
j_gene: TRBJ2-2
d_gene: TRBD1
v_gene: TRBV2

CDR3nt: TGTGCCAGCAGCTTTACCCGGGACATAGGAAACACCATATATTTT
CDR3aa: CASSFTRDIGNTIYF
abundance: -
j_gene: TRBJ1-3
d_gene: -
v_gene: TRBV7-2

CDR3nt: TGTGCCAGCAGCTTAATGGGGGTCAACACAGATACGCAGTATTTT
CDR3aa: CASSLMGVNTDTQYF
abundance: many
j_gene: TRBJ2-3
d_gene: -
v_gene: TRBV7-8

CDR3nt: TGTGCTAGTGGTCCCTGGGCGGGACAGATCAACCCAGATACGCAGTATTTT
CDR3aa: CASGPWAGQINPDTQYF
abundance: few
j_gene: TRBJ2-3
d_gene: -
v_gene: TRBV12-5

CDR3nt: TGCAGTGCTTGGGACAGGGGGTTAGGAAAACTGTTTTTT
CDR3aa: CSAWDRGLGKLFF
abundance: -
j_gene: TRBJ1-4
d_gene: TRBD1
v_gene: TRBV20-1

CDR3nt: TGTGCCAGCAGCCCGGACAGGGGCAATGAAAAACTGTTTTTT
CDR3aa: CASSPDRGNEKLFF
abundance: few
j_gene: TRBJ1-4
d_gene: TRBD1
v_gene: TRBV7-2

CDR3nt: TGTGCCAGCAGCTTAGCCGCCGGACTAGCGGGGGCGGGCGGCGGGGAGCTGTTTTTT
CDR3aa: CASSLAAGLAGAGGGELFF
abundance: -
j_gene: TRBJ2-2
d_gene: TRBD2
v_gene: TRBV7-2

CDR3nt: TGTGCCAGCAGCGTAAGCGGGGGGCCCCGCTCCTACAATGAGCAGTTCTTC
CDR3aa: CASSVSGGPRSYNEQFF
abundance: few
j_gene: TRBJ2-1
d_gene: TRBD2
v_gene: TRBV7-2

CDR3nt: TGTGCCAGCGCCTTGGGGGGAGACAACAATGAGCAGTTCTTC
CDR3aa: CASALGGDNNEQFF
abundance: few
j_gene: TRBJ2-1
d_gene: -
v_gene: TRBV28

CDR3nt: TGTGCCATCAGTGAGAATGGGGCGAACACTGAAGCTTTCTTT
CDR3aa: CAISENGANTEAFF
abundance: -
j_gene: TRBJ1-1
d_gene: -
v_gene: TRBV10-3

CDR3nt: TGTGCCAGCAGCACCCAACAGGGCCCTGGGGCCAACGTCCTGACTTTC
CDR3aa: CASSTQQGPGANVLTF
abundance: many
j_gene: TRBJ2-6
d_gene: -
v_gene: TRBV7-3

CDR3nt: TGTGCCAGCAGCCAAGCACCAGGGGCTAGTGAAAAACTGTTTTTT
CDR3aa: CASSQAPGASEKLFF
abundance: few
j_gene: TRBJ1-4
d_gene: -
v_gene: TRBV4-2

CDR3nt: TGCAGTGCTAGACGTGGCGAAGCTTTCTTT
CDR3aa: CSARRGEAFF
abundance: -
j_gene: TRBJ1-1
d_gene: -
v_gene: TRBV20-1

CDR3nt: TGCAGCGTTGCCGAGAGCTCCTACGAGCAGTACTTC
CDR3aa: CSVAESSYEQYF
abundance: few
j_gene: TRBJ2-7
d_gene: -
v_gene: TRBV29-1

CDR3nt: TGTGCCAGCAGCCAGCGCAGGGGAGGAAATTCACCCCTCCACTTT
CDR3aa: CASSQRRGGNSPLHF
abundance: -
j_gene: TRBJ1-6
d_gene: -
v_gene: TRBV3-1

CDR3nt: TGTGCCAGCAGCTGGAATCAGGGTGGCTACACCTTC
CDR3aa: CASSWNQGGYTF
abundance: -
j_gene: TRBJ1-2
d_gene: -
v_gene: TRBV7-2

CDR3nt: TGCGCCAGCAGCTTGGAGACGCCCTCCAATGAGCAGTTCTTC
CDR3aa: CASSLETPSNEQFF
abundance: -
j_gene: TRBJ2-1
d_gene: -
v_gene: TRBV5-1

CDR3nt: TGTGCCTGGAGTGCCCTTGTTAACACTGAAGCTTTCTTT
CDR3aa: CAWSALVNTEAFF
abundance: few
j_gene: TRBJ1-1
d_gene: -
v_gene: TRBV30

CDR3nt: TGTGCCAGCAGCTTCGGGTTTGGGGCAAGAGAGACCCAGTACTTC
CDR3aa: CASSFGFGARETQYF
abundance: -
j_gene: TRBJ2-5
d_gene: -
v_gene: TRBV11-2

CDR3nt: TGTGCCAGCAGCTATATGACAGAGCCCCAGCATTTT
CDR3aa: CASSYMTEPQHF
abundance: -
j_gene: TRBJ1-5
d_gene: -
v_gene: TRBV7-2

CDR3nt: TGCAGCGTTGGACAGATACAAGAGACCCAGTACTTC
CDR3aa: CSVGQIQETQYF
abundance: -
j_gene: TRBJ2-5
d_gene: -
v_gene: TRBV29-1

CDR3nt: TGTGCCAGCAGACGGATCGGGACAGCCAATGAGCAGTTCTTC
CDR3aa: CASRRIGTANEQFF
abundance: -
j_gene: TRBJ2-1
d_gene: TRBD1
v_gene: TRBV12-3/TRBV12-4

CDR3nt: TGCGCCAGCAGCTTGCTAGGAACCTTTAATGAAAAACTGTTTTTT
CDR3aa: CASSLLGTFNEKLFF
abundance: few
j_gene: TRBJ1-4
d_gene: -
v_gene: TRBV5-1

CDR3nt: TGTGCCAGCAGCTTACCTCCAGGGAGTTCCTACAATGAGCAGTTCTTC
CDR3aa: CASSLPPGSSYNEQFF
abundance: few
j_gene: TRBJ2-1
d_gene: -
v_gene: TRBV7-2

CDR3nt: TGTGCCAGCAGCTTTTCGGGACAGGGAAAAGCGGCTTTCTTT
CDR3aa: CASSFSGQGKAAFF
abundance: -
j_gene: TRBJ1-1
d_gene: TRBD1
v_gene: TRBV11-2